The T cell receptor (beta chain) under discussion was sequenced for a study of T cells in Graves' hyperthyroidism and ophthalmopathy (dated by TCRdb to about 2019). Study-wide context: Peripheral blood was sampled at the time of initial diagnosis, prior to any treatment. TCR V-J signatures able to tell the groups apart were searched for in a discovery cohort of 90 to 100 patients, of whom 43 had Graves' ophthalmopathy and roughly 58 had stable Graves' hyperthyroidism. Prospective prediction of ophthalmopathy was tested in an independent validation cohort consisting of 18 to 20 hyperthyroidism patients and around 16 patients who later progressed to ophthalmopathy. The 80 to 100 discovery patients were randomly divided into training and test sets at a 7:3 ratio. In addition, the study compared T-cell repertoires in thyroid tissue and in blood from several Graves' hyperthyroidism patients. After sampling, hyperthyroidism patients received methimazole starting at 30 mg daily, and ophthalmopathy patients received high-dose intravenous methylprednisolone. The paper reports TCR Vbeta CDR3 sequencing of approximately 140 peripheral blood samples: around 45 ophthalmopathy, some 80 hyperthyroidism and around 17 progressor patients. Overall results and qualifications from the work: In validation, progression to ophthalmopathy was predicted by the model with roughly 69% sensitivity and nearly 75% specificity, a median of about 6.4 months before onset. Most expanded thyroid clonotypes (frequency above 0.001) were also detected in blood, suggesting blood repertoires may reflect thyroid immune responses. Sample size was not statistically predetermined, and investigators were not blinded to group allocation. In cross-validation, a model built on a 13 V-J signature told ophthalmopathy apart from stable hyperthyroidism with 87.88% sensitivity and approximately 81% specificity, and in testing the same model reached 80%/75%.

On this clonotype itself: It lacks a known antigen. Base qualities were left out, and no much larger clone turns up one base away.

From the cysteine through the phenylalanine, the CDR3 covers 14 amino acids. Only the CDR3 DNA is retained, 42 bases long and in frame from the first base. CDR1 and CDR2 (MDHEN, SYDVKM) derive from the germline V gene. V loses 3 bases of germline sequence and J loses 2 bases, and the interval between the two ends is 11 bases. Stable Graves' hyperthyroidism was defined as no progression to ophthalmopathy during 18 months of follow-up. Hyperthyroidism patients were newly diagnosed, had a disease duration of under 2 months, and were aged 18 to 65 years. Any patient with an uncontrolled infection, another autoimmune disease, pregnancy or lactation was excluded. Diagnoses relied on clinical symptoms, serum thyroxine and TRAb, thyroid ultrasound and orbital computed tomography. PBMCs were separated from roughly 9.6 ml of fresh peripheral blood using Ficoll-Paque density gradient centrifugation. Trizol reagent was used to extract total RNA, and RNA quality was then checked on an Agilent 2100 Bioanalyzer.

Amplification of TCR beta CDR3 regions was carried out from RNA transcripts. For the first round of RT-PCR on the TCR CDR3, the HTBI primer set was used together with the Qiagen OneStep RT-PCR kit. The libraries were constructed in a second round of multiplex PCR and then size-selected and purified. Libraries were sequenced paired-end with 100 bp reads on an Illumina HiSeq2000. On the study's bioinformatics: SOAPnuke was used to process the raw data, throwing out any read that contained adapters or uncalled bases, had a mean Phred below 15, or lacked an exact constant-primer or identifier match. High-quality paired reads were merged using COPE v1.2.5, and each unique nucleotide sequence was defined as a clonotype. Clonotypes were aligned to IMGT TRBV, TRBD and TRBJ reference segments using MiTCR v1.1. The analysis included only V-J combinations with a frequency above 0.0001, which together covered 99% to 99.2% of the repertoires. A TCS score was defined as the ratio between F50 (clonal expansion) and ExV (chaos), using BLOSUM62-based TCRdist between CDR3 peptides within each V-J. Welch's t-statistics and random forest reduced around 520 V-J features to 10 to 15, which were used in a naive Bayes classifier (R e1071). In-frame beta chains were kept once TCRdb had trimmed the public reads at Q25 with fastp and called clones with MiXCR. Every distinct CDR3 protein forms one entry, paired with its most common genes and DNA. These V and J calls are TCRdb output, not the study's own analysis. In all, the sample holds about 560,000 distinct CDR3 sequences, and roughly 14% of those were seen once. Of the sample, around 7.3% falls within the top ten clones.

The rearrangement combines TRBV28 with TRBJ2-7; the D gene cannot be named for sure. Material: blood. The receptor comes from a woman in her 30s with Graves' hyperthyroidism. The DNA sequence reads TGTGCCAGCAGTTTCCCCGAGACAACCTACGAGCAGTACTTC. Its product reads: CASSFPETTYEQYF.